This TCR beta chain was identified in a study of T cells in Graves' hyperthyroidism and ophthalmopathy. Study-level results: Expanded thyroid clonotypes (above 0.001) were mostly also found in blood. In validation, the model predicted ophthalmopathy. These predictions came a median roughly 7.1 months before onset.

Turning to this clonotype: Its cognate antigen is unknown.

The investigators amplified TCR beta CDR3 regions from RNA transcripts. When the TCR CDR3 underwent first-round RT-PCR, the HTBI primer set was used. TCRdb itself ran the multiplex PCR reads through MiXCR, one entry per CDR3 protein. In the table there are 450,000 to 600,000 distinct CDR3 sequences, around 15% of which are singletons. This CDR3 has 15 amino acids. The V gene lost 4 bases and the J gene lost 0 bases, with 10 bases spanning the gap. Germline values: CDR1 ENHRY, CDR2 SYGVKD. The PBMCs were sourced from fresh peripheral blood (approximately 10 ml). The V and J genes are TRBV10-3 and TRBJ1-3, with D perhaps matching TRBD1 (6 bases). Sequences were obtained from blood. This clonotype was obtained from a woman aged 40-49 years with Graves' hyperthyroidism. For the CDR3, the DNA is TGTGCCATCAGTGGACAGGTCAACTCTGGAAACACCATATATTTT. Translation gives CAISGQVNSGNTIYF.